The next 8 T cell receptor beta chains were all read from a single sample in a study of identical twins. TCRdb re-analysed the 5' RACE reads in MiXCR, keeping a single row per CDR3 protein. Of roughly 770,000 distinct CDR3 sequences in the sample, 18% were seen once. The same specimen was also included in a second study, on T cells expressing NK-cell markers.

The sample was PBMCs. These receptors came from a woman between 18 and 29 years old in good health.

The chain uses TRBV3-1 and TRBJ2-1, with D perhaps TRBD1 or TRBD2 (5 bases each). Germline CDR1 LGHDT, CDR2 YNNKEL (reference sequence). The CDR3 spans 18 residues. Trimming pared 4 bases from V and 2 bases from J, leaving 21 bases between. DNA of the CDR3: TGTGCCAGCAGCCTTTCGCTGGGACCGGGCGTGACCTACAATGAGCAGTTCTTC. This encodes CASSLSLGPGVTYNEQFF.

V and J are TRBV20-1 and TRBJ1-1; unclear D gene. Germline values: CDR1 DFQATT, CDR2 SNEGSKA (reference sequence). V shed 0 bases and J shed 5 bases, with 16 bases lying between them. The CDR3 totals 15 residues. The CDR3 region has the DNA TGCAGTGCTAGAGATCCCATAGGGAAAGGAACTGAAGCTTTCTTT. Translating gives CSARDPIGKGTEAFF.

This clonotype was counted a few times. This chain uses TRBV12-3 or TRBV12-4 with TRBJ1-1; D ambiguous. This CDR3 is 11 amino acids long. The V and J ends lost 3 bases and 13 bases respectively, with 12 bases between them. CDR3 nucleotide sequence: TGTGCCAGCAGTTTCGGAGAGGGAGTTTTCTTT. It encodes CASSFGEGVFF.

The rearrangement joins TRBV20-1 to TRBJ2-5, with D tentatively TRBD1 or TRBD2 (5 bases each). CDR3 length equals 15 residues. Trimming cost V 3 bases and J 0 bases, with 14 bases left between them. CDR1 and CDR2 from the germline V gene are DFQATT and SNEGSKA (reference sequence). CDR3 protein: CSASPGPPNQETQYF. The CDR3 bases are TGCAGTGCTAGCCCGGGACCGCCAAACCAAGAGACCCAGTACTTC.

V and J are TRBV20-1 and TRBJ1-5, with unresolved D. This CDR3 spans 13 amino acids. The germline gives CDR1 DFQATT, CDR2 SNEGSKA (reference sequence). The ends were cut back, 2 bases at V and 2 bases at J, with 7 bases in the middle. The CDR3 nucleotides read TGCAGTGCTAGAATGGACGGCAATCAGCCCCAGCATTTT. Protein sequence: CSARMDGNQPQHF.

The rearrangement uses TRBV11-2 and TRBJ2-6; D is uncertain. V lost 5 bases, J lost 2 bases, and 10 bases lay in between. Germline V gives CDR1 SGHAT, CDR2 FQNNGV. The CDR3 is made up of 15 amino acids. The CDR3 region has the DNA TGTGCCAGCAGCCGCTCAGGAGCTGGGGCCAACGTCCTGACTTTC. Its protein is CASSRSGAGANVLTF. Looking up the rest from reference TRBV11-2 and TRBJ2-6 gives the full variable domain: EAGVAQSPRYKIIEKRQSVAFWCNPISGHATLYWYQQILGQGPKLLIQFQNNGVVDDSQLPKDRFSAERLKGVDSTLKIQPAKLEDSAVYLCASSRSGAGANVLTFGAGSRLTVL.

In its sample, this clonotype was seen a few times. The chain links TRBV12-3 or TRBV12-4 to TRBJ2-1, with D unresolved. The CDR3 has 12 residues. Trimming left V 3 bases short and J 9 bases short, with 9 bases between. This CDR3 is CASSFGLREQFF. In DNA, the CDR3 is TGTGCCAGCAGTTTTGGGCTCCGTGAGCAGTTCTTC.

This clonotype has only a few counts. CDR3: CASSGGGFAYEQYF. Here the CDR3 DNA reads TGTGCCAGCAGTGGGGGGGGCTTCGCCTACGAGCAGTACTTC. This chain joins TRBV12-3 or TRBV12-4 and TRBJ2-7; D perhaps matches TRBD2 (7 bases). The germline V and J ends were trimmed by 5 bases and 2 bases, with 13 bases remaining between them. The length of the CDR3 is 14 residues.